Detailed here is one TCR beta chain. Its matching antigen is unknown. This specimen comes from a study of cytomegalovirus exposure and HLA in healthy donors. PCR involved 60 Vbeta and 13 Jbeta primers. Profiling relied on immunoSEQ multiplex PCR, and the TCRdb table lists in-frame clones only, not all of them. The sample holds approximately 100,000 clones, around four fifths seen once. Study-level findings and limits: The investigators catalogued 164 TCR beta chains as cytomegalovirus-associated.

This CDR3 contains 14 residues. Germline CDR1 reads SGDLS; CDR2 reads YYNGEE. V dropped 3 bases and J dropped 4 bases, with 13 bases sitting between them. The receptor's source is a woman aged 40 to 50 in good health and CMV-seronegative. This chain joins TRBV9 and TRBJ1-1; D gene uncertain. Sequencing was carried out using PBMCs. CDR3 coding DNA: TGTGCCAGCAGCGCCGGGGAGGCGGTCACTGAAGCTTTCTTT. Translating it yields CASSAGEAVTEAFF.